This entry features one TCR beta chain sequence. The sample is drawn from a study of shared T cell receptors in the human thymus. TCRdb's copy holds only in-frame clones and misses some; the assay was immunoSEQ multiplex PCR. The sample yields 700,000 to 750,000 clones, 75% to 90% seen once. The same specimen was also included in a second study, on human thymus T cells. That study reports: The study used thymus tissue resected during corrective heart surgery. Thymic and blood repertoires appeared to show biased V and J gene usage. Highly overlapping thymic repertoires in unrelated individuals were reported by related research.

The sequencing input was thymocytes. This clonotype originated in a girl under two years old with a congenital heart defect.

The CDR3 region has the DNA TGTGCCAGCAGTCCACAGGGGGCCTGGAGCAATCAGCCCCAGCATTTT. Protein product: CASSPQGAWSNQPQHF. The chain has TRBV28 and TRBJ1-5, with 9 bases identical to TRBD1. The CDR3 is made up of 16 amino acids. The V segment lost 5 bases and the J segment 1 base; nucleotides outside the gene matches: 6. Germline V gene lookup returns CDR1 MDHEN and CDR2 SYDVKM.